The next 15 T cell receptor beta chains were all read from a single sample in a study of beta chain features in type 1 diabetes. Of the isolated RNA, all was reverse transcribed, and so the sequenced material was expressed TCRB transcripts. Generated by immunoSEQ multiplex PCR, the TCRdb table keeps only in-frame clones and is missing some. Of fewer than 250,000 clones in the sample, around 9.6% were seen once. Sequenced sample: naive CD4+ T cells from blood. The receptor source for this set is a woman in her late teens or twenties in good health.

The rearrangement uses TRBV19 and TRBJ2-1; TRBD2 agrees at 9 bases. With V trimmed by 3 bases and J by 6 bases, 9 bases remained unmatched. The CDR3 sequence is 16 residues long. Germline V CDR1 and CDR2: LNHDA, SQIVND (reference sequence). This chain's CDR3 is CASSILGGRAANEQFF. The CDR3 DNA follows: TGTGCCAGTAGTATTCTTGGCGGGAGGGCCGCCAATGAGCAGTTCTTC.

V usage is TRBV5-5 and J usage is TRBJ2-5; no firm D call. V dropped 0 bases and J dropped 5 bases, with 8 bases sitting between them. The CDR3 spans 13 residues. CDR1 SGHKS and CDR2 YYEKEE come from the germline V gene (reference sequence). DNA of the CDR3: TGTGCCAGCAGCTTGGGCCAGAAGGAGACCCAGTACTTC. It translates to CASSLGQKETQYF.

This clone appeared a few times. For the CDR3, the DNA is TGCAGCGTGACTTCCGGGACAGTGAGCACAGATACGCAGTATTTT. This sequence encodes CSVTSGTVSTDTQYF. The rearrangement joins TRBV29-1 to TRBJ2-3; 7 nucleotides agree with TRBD1. The CDR3 runs to 15 residues. Trimming cost V 6 bases and J 0 bases; bases outside gene matches: 9. Looked up from germline, CDR1 is SQVTM and CDR2 is ANQGSEA.

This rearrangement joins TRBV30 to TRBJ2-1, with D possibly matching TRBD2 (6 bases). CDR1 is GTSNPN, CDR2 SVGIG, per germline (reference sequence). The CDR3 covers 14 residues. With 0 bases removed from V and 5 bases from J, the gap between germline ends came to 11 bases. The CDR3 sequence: CAWSVGGTHNEQFF. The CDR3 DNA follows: TGTGCCTGGAGTGTAGGCGGGACTCACAATGAGCAGTTCTTC.

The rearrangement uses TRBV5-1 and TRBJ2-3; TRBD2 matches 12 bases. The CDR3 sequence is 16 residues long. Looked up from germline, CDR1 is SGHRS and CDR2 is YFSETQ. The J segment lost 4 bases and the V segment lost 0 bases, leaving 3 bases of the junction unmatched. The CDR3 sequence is CASSLALAGGADTQYF. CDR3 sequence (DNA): TGCGCCAGCAGCTTGGCCCTAGCGGGAGGGGCAGATACGCAGTATTTT.

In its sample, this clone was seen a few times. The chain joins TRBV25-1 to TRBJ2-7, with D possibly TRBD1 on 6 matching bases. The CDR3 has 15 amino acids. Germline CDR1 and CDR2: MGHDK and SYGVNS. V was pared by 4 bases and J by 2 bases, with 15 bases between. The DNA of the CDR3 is TGTGCCAGCAGTGCGCCCCCAGGGGACCCCTACGAGCAGTACTTC. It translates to CASSAPPGDPYEQYF.

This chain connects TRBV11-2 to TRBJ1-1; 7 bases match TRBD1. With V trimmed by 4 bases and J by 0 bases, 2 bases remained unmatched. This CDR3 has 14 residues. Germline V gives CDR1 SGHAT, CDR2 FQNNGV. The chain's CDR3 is CASSSGQMNTEAFF. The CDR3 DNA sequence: TGTGCCAGCAGCTCGGGACAGATGAACACTGAAGCTTTCTTT.

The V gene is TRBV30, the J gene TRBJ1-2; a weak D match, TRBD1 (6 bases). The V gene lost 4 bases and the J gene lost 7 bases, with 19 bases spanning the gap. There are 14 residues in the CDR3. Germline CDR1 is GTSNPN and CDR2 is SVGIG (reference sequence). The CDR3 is CAWTIGQTGGGYTF. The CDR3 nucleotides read TGTGCCTGGACCATTGGACAGACGGGGGGTGGCTACACCTTC.

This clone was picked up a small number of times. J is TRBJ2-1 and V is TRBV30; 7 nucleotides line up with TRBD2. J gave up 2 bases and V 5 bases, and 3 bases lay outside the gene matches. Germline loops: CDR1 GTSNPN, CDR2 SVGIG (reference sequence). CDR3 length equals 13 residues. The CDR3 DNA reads TGTGCCTGGGAGCGGGGTACCTACAATGAGCAGTTCTTC. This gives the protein CAWERGTYNEQFF.

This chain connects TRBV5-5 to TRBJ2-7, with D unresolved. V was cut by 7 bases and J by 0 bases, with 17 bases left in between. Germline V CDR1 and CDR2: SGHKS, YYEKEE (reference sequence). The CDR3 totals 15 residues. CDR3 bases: TGTGCCAGCCAAATTACACAGTCACTCTCCTACGAGCAGTACTTC. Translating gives CASQITQSLSYEQYF.

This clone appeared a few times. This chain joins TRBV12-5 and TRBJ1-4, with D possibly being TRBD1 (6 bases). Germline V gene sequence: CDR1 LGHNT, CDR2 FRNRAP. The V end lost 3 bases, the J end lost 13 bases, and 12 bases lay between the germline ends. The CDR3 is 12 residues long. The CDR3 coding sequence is TGTGCTAGTGGTTTAGGGGGTGGCGGACTGTTTTTT. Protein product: CASGLGGGGLFF.

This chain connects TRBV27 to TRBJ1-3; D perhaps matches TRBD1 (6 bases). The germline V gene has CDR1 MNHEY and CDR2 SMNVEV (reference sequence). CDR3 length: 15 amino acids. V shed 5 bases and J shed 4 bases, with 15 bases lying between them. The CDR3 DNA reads TGTGCCAGCAGTCCAACAGGGTCCTCGGGAAACACCATATATTTT. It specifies CASSPTGSSGNTIYF.

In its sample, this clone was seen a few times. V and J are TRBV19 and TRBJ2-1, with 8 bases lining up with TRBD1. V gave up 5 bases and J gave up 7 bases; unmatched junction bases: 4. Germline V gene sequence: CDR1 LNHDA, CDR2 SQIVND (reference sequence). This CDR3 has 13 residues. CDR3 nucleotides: TGTGCCAGTAGTGCCGACAGGGGAAATGAGCAGTTCTTC. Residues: CASSADRGNEQFF.

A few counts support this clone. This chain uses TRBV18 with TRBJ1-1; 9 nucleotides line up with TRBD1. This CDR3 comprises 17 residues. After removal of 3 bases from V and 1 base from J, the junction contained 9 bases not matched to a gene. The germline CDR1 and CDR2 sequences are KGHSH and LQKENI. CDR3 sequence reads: CASSPRQGGRTNTEAFF. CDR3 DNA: TGTGCCAGCTCACCGCGACAGGGGGGAAGGACGAACACTGAAGCTTTCTTT. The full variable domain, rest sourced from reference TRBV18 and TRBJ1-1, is NAGVMQNPRHLVRRRGQEARLRCSPMKGHSHVYWYRQLPEEGLKFMVYLQKENIIDESGMPKERFSAEFPKEGPSILRIQQVVRGDSAAYFCASSPRQGGRTNTEAFFGQGTRLTVV.

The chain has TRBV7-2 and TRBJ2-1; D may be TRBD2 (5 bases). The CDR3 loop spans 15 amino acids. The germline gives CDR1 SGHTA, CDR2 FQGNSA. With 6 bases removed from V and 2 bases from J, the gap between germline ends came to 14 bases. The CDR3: CASSLAPVAYNEQFF. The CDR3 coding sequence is TGTGCCAGCAGTCTAGCCCCGGTGGCCTACAATGAGCAGTTCTTC.